These 18 T cell receptor beta chains came from one sample sequenced in a study of post-analysis software for immune sequencing data. Study results and limitations: Patients showed TRBV5-6, TRBV5-1 and TRBV20-1 among 4 or 5 TRBV segments more frequent than in controls.

The antigens for these receptors are not known. Carried by the TCR beta cDNA libraries were unique molecular identifiers. TCRdb re-analysed the PCR reads in MiXCR, keeping a single row per CDR3 protein. The sample lists hundreds of thousands of distinct CDR3 sequences, around 64% occurring once. The specimen was blood. Receptors originate from a girl aged 2 to 9 with multiple sclerosis.

The chain uses TRBV7-2 and TRBJ2-5, with 8 positions matching TRBD2. The CDR3 length is 17 residues. V shed 1 base, J shed 2 bases, and the junction held 9 bases outside the gene matches. Germline V gives CDR1 SGHTA, CDR2 FQGNSA. This chain's CDR3 is CASSLVGGAGEQETQYF. CDR3 coding DNA: TGTGCCAGCAGCTTAGTCGGCGGAGCGGGGGAGCAAGAGACCCAGTACTTC.

The chain couples TRBV29-1 to TRBJ1-1; D gene ambiguous. Trimming shortened V by 6 bases and J by 6 bases, and 17 bases separated the two germline ends. The length of the CDR3 is 13 residues. Germline V gives CDR1 SQVTM, CDR2 ANQGSEA. Here the CDR3 DNA reads TGCAGCGTCTCCGGGTCATCACGCGCTGAAGCTTTCTTT. It encodes CSVSGSSRAEAFF.

The chain links TRBV20-1 to TRBJ2-1; D is perhaps TRBD2 (6 bases). Germline-derived CDR1 and CDR2 are DFQATT and SNEGSKA (reference sequence). The CDR3 is 13 residues long. The V end was cut by 3 bases, the J end by 4 bases, with 10 bases between. The CDR3 loop is CSASQAGYNEQFF. The CDR3 DNA reads as TGCAGTGCTAGCCAGGCGGGGTACAATGAGCAGTTCTTC.

The CDR3 is CASSPGGPNEQYF. The CDR3 bases are TGTGCCAGCAGCCCGGGAGGGCCGAACGAGCAGTACTTC. The chain has TRBV7-6 and TRBJ2-7, with 8 bases lining up with TRBD2. Germline V gene sequence: CDR1 SGHVS, CDR2 FNYEAQ. J lost 5 bases, V lost 5 bases, and 5 bases had no gene match. The CDR3 covers 13 residues.

This rearrangement joins TRBV7-2 to TRBJ2-7; tentatively, D is TRBD2 (6 bases). V was pared by 2 bases and J by 2 bases, with 7 bases between. The CDR3 covers 13 residues. Germline values: CDR1 SGHTA, CDR2 FQGNSA. The CDR3 region is CASSLRTTYEQYF. In DNA form, the CDR3 reads TGTGCCAGCAGCTTAAGGACTACCTACGAGCAGTACTTC.

This chain links TRBV14 with TRBJ2-1; 10 bases fit TRBD2. The CDR3 has 16 residues. V was clipped by 4 bases and J by 5 bases; unmatched bases: 8. Germline V gives CDR1 SGHDN, CDR2 FVKESK. Written as DNA, the CDR3 is TGTGCCAGCAGCCCCCTCTCTAGCGGGGGCCACAATGAGCAGTTCTTC. Encoded protein: CASSPLSSGGHNEQFF. The entire variable domain, with the rest obtained from reference TRBV14 and TRBJ2-1, is as follows: EAGVTQFPSHSVIEKGQTVTLRCDPISGHDNLYWYRRVMGKEIKFLLHFVKESKQDESGMPNNRFLAERTGGTYSTLKVQPAELEDSGVYFCASSPLSSGGHNEQFFGPGTRLTVL.

The chain carries TRBV10-2 and TRBJ2-7; D is undetermined. Germline-derived CDR1 and CDR2 are WSHSY and SAAADI. V dropped 8 bases and J dropped 1 base, with 9 bases sitting between them. The CDR3 runs to 12 residues. CDR3 in amino acids: CASGLGSYEQYF. CDR3 sequence (DNA): TGCGCCAGCGGGCTGGGGTCCTACGAGCAGTACTTC.

The chain carries TRBV12-5 and TRBJ2-7; 7 nucleotides line up with TRBD2. Per the germline V gene, CDR1 is LGHNT and CDR2 is FRNRAP. The CDR3 extends over 16 amino acids. Germline trimming cut 5 bases from V and 1 base from J; bases unmatched to any gene: 11. The CDR3 sequence is CASGATRLAVSYEQYF. The CDR3 bases are TGTGCTAGTGGTGCTACCCGACTAGCTGTGTCCTACGAGCAGTACTTC. The variable domain in full, completed from reference TRBV12-5 and TRBJ2-7, reads DARVTQTPRHKVTEMGQEVTMRCQPILGHNTVFWYRQTMMQGLELLAYFRNRAPLDDSGMPKDRFSAEMPDATLATLKIQPSEPRDSAVYFCASGATRLAVSYEQYFGPGTRLTVT.

This clonotype has just one count. V is TRBV6-2 or TRBV6-3 and J is TRBJ2-5, with 8 bases aligning to TRBD1. The CDR3 covers 18 residues. The trim removed 2 bases at V and 0 bases at J, leaving 11 bases unmatched. Germline values: CDR1 MNHEY, CDR2 SVGEGT. In nucleotides, the CDR3 is TGTGCCAGCAGTTACCCTTCGCGACAGGGGAAGTACCAAGAGACCCAGTACTTC. This encodes CASSYPSRQGKYQETQYF.

The genes are TRBV5-5 and TRBJ2-5, with D maybe TRBD2 (6 bases). Looked up from germline, CDR1 is SGHKS and CDR2 is YYEKEE (reference sequence). The CDR3 is 13 amino acids. Trimming removed 5 bases at V and 3 bases at J, with 11 bases between. CDR3 region: CASRPGTEETQYF. The CDR3 DNA reads as TGTGCCAGCAGACCCGGGACTGAAGAGACCCAGTACTTC.

This clonotype was recorded many times. A read error may account for a junction end that differs from germline. The V call is TRBV5-1, the J call TRBJ2-3, with D perhaps matching TRBD2 (5 bases). Germline CDR1 reads SGHRS; CDR2 reads YFSETQ. The CDR3 spans 14 residues. The CDR3 spells CASSLASSTDTQYF. In DNA form, the CDR3 reads TGTGCCAGCAGTTTAGCGTCTAGCACAGATACGCAGTATTTT.

The chain recombines TRBV10-1 with TRBJ2-7; 11 bases line up with TRBD2. Gene TRBJ2-5 matches the end of the DNA better, so the J call may be wrong. Looked up from germline, CDR1 is WNHNN and CDR2 is SYGVQD (reference sequence). This CDR3 region has 14 residues. This CDR3 is CASSEGLAGETQYF. CDR3 sequence (DNA): TGCGCCAGCAGCGAAGGACTAGCGGGCGAGACCCAGTACTTC.

The chain couples TRBV9 to TRBJ2-3, with D perhaps given as TRBD1 or TRBD2 (6 bases each). The CDR3 runs to 17 residues. The germline gives CDR1 SGDLS, CDR2 YYNGEE. V was shortened by 0 bases and J by 6 bases, with 20 bases between the two germline ends. In DNA form, the CDR3 reads TGTGCCAGCAGCGTAGGCGCGGCCACCAAAGGGGGGGATACGCAGTATTTT. It specifies CASSVGAATKGGDTQYF.

V and J are TRBV14 and TRBJ1-2; D gene ambiguous. The CDR3 extends over 14 amino acids. The germline V gene has CDR1 SGHDN and CDR2 FVKESK. Trimming left V 1 base short and J 6 bases short, with 12 bases between. The CDR3 DNA sequence: TGTGCCAGCAGCCAAGCAGGAGGGCTTGATGGCTACACCTTC. Protein: CASSQAGGLDGYTF.

The V call is TRBV11-2, the J call TRBJ2-3; D possibly corresponds to TRBD2 (6 bases). This CDR3 has 18 residues. CDR1 and CDR2 from the germline V gene are SGHAT and FQNNGV. Trimming stripped 1 base from V and 4 bases from J, with 21 bases between. CDR3 loop: CASSLGARPSGSSDTQYF. The CDR3 bases are TGTGCCAGCAGCTTAGGGGCCCGACCCAGCGGGTCGTCAGATACGCAGTATTTT.

The chain links TRBV7-2 to TRBJ2-1, with D maybe TRBD1 (7 bases). CDR3 length: 16 amino acids. V dropped 3 bases and J dropped 0 bases, with 12 bases sitting between them. Germline V CDR1 and CDR2: SGHTA, FQGNSA. The CDR3 coding sequence is TGTGCCAGCAGCTTTTACAGGGGAGGCTCCTACAATGAGCAGTTCTTC. This translates into CASSFYRGGSYNEQFF. The entire variable domain, with the rest obtained from reference TRBV7-2 and TRBJ2-1, is as follows: GAGVSQSPSNKVTEKGKDVELRCDPISGHTALYWYRQSLGQGLEFLIYFQGNSAPDKSGLPSDRFSAERTGGSVSTLTIQRTQQEDSAVYLCASSFYRGGSYNEQFFGPGTRLTVL.

The rearrangement joins TRBV5-1 to TRBJ2-7; TRBD1 agrees at 7 bases. CDR1 is SGHRS and CDR2 is YFSETQ in the germline V gene. V shed 4 bases, J shed 2 bases, and the junction held 9 bases outside the gene matches. The length of the CDR3 is 15 residues. CDR3 coding DNA: TGCGCCAGCAGCCCGGGACAGCCCCCCCCCTACGAGCAGTACTTC. Amino acids: CASSPGQPPPYEQYF.

The genes are TRBV20-1 and TRBJ1-4, with a possible D match to TRBD1 (6 bases). The CDR3 is 15 residues long. V was pared by 3 bases and J by 6 bases, with 17 bases between. Per the germline V gene, CDR1 is DFQATT and CDR2 is SNEGSKA (reference sequence). As DNA, the CDR3 is TGCAGTGCTAGCCTACCTCAGGGGCGGCATGAAAAACTGTTTTTT. Protein: CSASLPQGRHEKLFF.